Below, 20 T cell receptor beta chains from the same sample are listed, as sequenced in a study of blood T cell repertoires in COVID-19. TCRdb keeps only in-frame clones here, not all; method: immunoSEQ multiplex PCR. The sample has about 260,000 clones; 85% to 90% are singletons. Source material: PBMCs or T cells enriched from blood (not recorded which). Source of these receptors: a woman between 25 and 40 years old with acute COVID-19.

The chain has TRBV15 and TRBJ1-5; D is uncertain. The ends were cut back, 5 bases at V and 4 bases at J, with 15 bases in the middle. Germline values: CDR1 LNHNV, CDR2 YYDKDF (reference sequence). The CDR3 extends over 15 amino acids. The CDR3 DNA reads as TGTGCCACCAGCCCGGAACCCGACATAAATCAGCCCCAGCATTTT. Its translation is CATSPEPDINQPQHF.

The V call is TRBV28, the J call TRBJ1-5; no firm D call. Germline V lookup: CDR1 MDHEN, CDR2 SYDVKM. Between the trimmed V and J ends, which lost 3 bases and 7 bases, there was a span of 10 bases. The CDR3 consists of 13 residues. The CDR3 here is CASSFVGRQPQHF. As DNA, the CDR3 is TGTGCCAGCAGTTTTGTGGGCAGGCAGCCCCAGCATTTT.

V usage is TRBV9 and J usage is TRBJ1-3; possibly TRBD1 for D (5 bases). Germline V gene sequence: CDR1 SGDLS, CDR2 YYNGEE. The CDR3 covers 17 residues. Deletions cut 1 base from V and 0 bases from J, with 14 bases between. DNA for the CDR3: TGTGCCAGCAGCGTAAGAGACAGAGTGAGCTCTGGAAACACCATATATTTT. This encodes CASSVRDRVSSGNTIYF. Variable domain in full (rest from reference TRBV9 and TRBJ1-3): DSGVTQTPKHLITATGQRVTLRCSPRSGDLSVYWYQQSLDQGLQFLIQYYNGEERAKGNILERFSAQQFPDLHSELNLSSLELGDSALYFCASSVRDRVSSGNTIYFGEGSWLTVV.

The chain has TRBV28 and TRBJ2-1; D is perhaps TRBD2 (6 bases). The germline V gene has CDR1 MDHEN and CDR2 SYDVKM. CDR3 size: 14 residues. The ends were cut back, 2 bases at V and 7 bases at J, with 12 bases in the middle. As DNA, the CDR3 is TGTGCCAGCAGTTTAGGTCAGGGAGGTAATGAGCAGTTCTTC. Amino acid sequence: CASSLGQGGNEQFF.

This clone appeared a single time. The genes are TRBV5-4 and TRBJ2-7; TRBD2 agrees at 9 bases. CDR1 is SGHNT and CDR2 is YYREEE in the germline V gene (reference sequence). The J segment lost 4 bases and the V segment lost 2 bases, leaving 13 bases of the junction unmatched. CDR3 length: 17 residues. The DNA of the CDR3 is TGTGCCAGCAGCTTTGCGGGAGGGCGCATCCGGCCGTACGAGCAGTACTTC. Its protein is CASSFAGGRIRPYEQYF. The full variable domain, in which reference TRBV5-4 and TRBJ2-7 provide the parts outside the CDR3, is ETGVTQSPTHLIKTRGQQVTLRCSSQSGHNTVSWYQQALGQGPQFIFQYYREEENGRGNFPPRFSGLQFPNYSSELNVNALELDDSALYLCASSFAGGRIRPYEQYFGPGTRLTVT.

The chain has TRBV2 and TRBJ1-5, with D maybe TRBD1 (5 bases). The germline V gene encodes CDR1 SNHLY and CDR2 FYNNEI. V lost 1 base, J lost 2 bases, and 12 bases lay in between. CDR3 length: 16 residues. CDR3 sequence (DNA): TGTGCCAGCAGTGAAGAGGAGGGGCTCGGCAATCAGCCCCAGCATTTT. It codes for CASSEEEGLGNQPQHF.

This chain uses TRBV9 with TRBJ2-1; 11 nucleotides line up with TRBD1. CDR1 is SGDLS and CDR2 is YYNGEE in the germline V gene. This CDR3 region has 16 residues. V lost 0 bases, J lost 4 bases, and 3 bases stayed unmatched. CDR3 in amino acids: CASSVVGTGGYNEQFF. The CDR3 nucleotides are TGTGCCAGCAGCGTAGTTGGGACAGGGGGATACAATGAGCAGTTCTTC.

CDR3 coding DNA: TGTGCCAGCAAAACGGTTCTCACAGATACGCAGTATTTT. Its protein is CASKTVLTDTQYF. This sequence joins TRBV6-6 and TRBJ2-3; no definite D call. The germline CDR1 and CDR2 sequences are MNHNY and SVGAGI (reference sequence). V gave up 7 bases and J gave up 2 bases, with 10 bases separating them. CDR3 length: 13 amino acids.

CDR3: CASSLGTSGSTDTQYF. The CDR3 DNA follows: TGTGCCAGCAGCCTCGGGACTAGCGGTAGCACAGATACGCAGTATTTT. This rearrangement joins TRBV27 to TRBJ2-3; 11 nucleotides line up with TRBD2. Germline-derived CDR1 and CDR2 are MNHEY and SMNVEV (reference sequence). CDR3 length equals 16 residues. V was clipped by 6 bases and J by 0 bases; unmatched bases: 5.

The genes are TRBV13 and TRBJ2-7; 7 nucleotides line up with TRBD1. The CDR3 sequence is 14 residues long. V lost 3 bases and J lost 4; bases outside the gene matches: 6. Looked up from germline, CDR1 is PRHDT and CDR2 is FYEKMQ (reference sequence). The CDR3 DNA reads TGTGCCAGCAGCTTGCTGACAGGGAGTTACGAGCAGTACTTC. The encoded protein is CASSLLTGSYEQYF. Supplemented by reference TRBV13 and TRBJ2-7, the full variable domain reads AAGVIQSPRHLIKEKRETATLKCYPIPRHDTVYWYQQGPGQDPQFLISFYEKMQSDKGSIPDRFSAQQFSDYHSELNMSSLELGDSALYFCASSLLTGSYEQYFGPGTRLTVT.

The chain joins TRBV24-1 to TRBJ1-2, with 8 bases identical to TRBD1. Trimming took 4 bases from V and 6 from J; bases not matched to a gene: 9. The CDR3 is 15 residues long. Germline V gives CDR1 KGHDR, CDR2 SFDVKD. CDR3 bases: TGTGCCACCAGTGAGCCACCAGGACAGGGCGATGGCTACACCTTC. Translation: CATSEPPGQGDGYTF.

This chain connects TRBV4-3 to TRBJ2-7; 11 positions match TRBD2. The V and J ends lost 4 bases and 3 bases, in that order; junction bases with no gene match: 5. The CDR3 runs 15 residues. Germline V gene data show CDR1 as LGHNA and CDR2 as YSLEER. CDR3 coding DNA: TGCGCCAGCAGCCTGGGGACTAGCGGAAACTACGAGCAGTACTTC. Translation: CASSLGTSGNYEQYF.

V gene TRBV4-1 combines with J gene TRBJ2-2; 12 bases are shared with TRBD2. Germline V gene sequence: CDR1 MGHRA, CDR2 YSYEKL. Germline trimming cut 7 bases from V and 3 bases from J; bases unmatched to any gene: 3. The CDR3 loop spans 15 amino acids. The CDR3 spells CASKTSGSYTGELFF. The CDR3 nucleotides read TGCGCCAGCAAGACTAGCGGGAGTTACACCGGGGAGCTGTTTTTT.

This clone was found once. V usage is TRBV7-3 and J usage is TRBJ2-1; TRBD2 matches at 7 bases. Germline assignment: CDR1 SGHTA and CDR2 FQGTGA. V was pared by 5 bases and J by 8 bases, with 15 bases of the junction left unmatched. The CDR3 has 16 residues. CDR3 DNA: TGTGCCAGCAGCCCGTCCTCGGCGCGGGAGTCTCATGAGCAGTTCTTC. This encodes CASSPSSARESHEQFF.

The J gene is TRBJ2-7, the V gene TRBV29-1; TRBD2 aligns across 8 bases. This CDR3 has 14 residues. With V trimmed by 4 bases and J by 6 bases, 11 bases remained unmatched. Germline V gene data show CDR1 as SQVTM and CDR2 as ANQGSEA. CDR3 bases: TGCAGCGTTGCTCTCTTGGGACTAGTCGGCGAGCAGTACTTC. Its translation is CSVALLGLVGEQYF.

This chain links TRBV14 with TRBJ2-1, with no clear D. Trimming removed 1 base at V and 0 bases at J, with 7 bases between. The CDR3 loop spans 15 amino acids. The germline CDR1 and CDR2 sequences are SGHDN and FVKESK. The CDR3 bases are TGTGCCAGCAGCCAAGTGGGCCTCTCCTACAATGAGCAGTTCTTC. It translates to CASSQVGLSYNEQFF.

The CDR3 is CASSLGGSNSYNEQFF. In DNA, the CDR3 is TGTGCCAGCAGCCTTGGTGGCTCCAACTCCTACAATGAGCAGTTCTTC. The V gene is TRBV3-1 (or the pseudogene TRBV3-2), the J gene TRBJ2-1; D not certain. V was clipped by 4 bases and J by 0 bases, with 13 bases between them. The CDR3 is made up of 16 amino acids. The germline V gene has CDR1 LGHDT and CDR2 YNNKEL (reference sequence).

The CDR3 DNA reads TGTGCCAGCTCACCCAATGGGGGACAGGGGAATCAGCCCCAGCATTTT. It translates to CASSPNGGQGNQPQHF. The V call is TRBV18, the J call TRBJ1-5; 10 bases are shared with TRBD1. Germline CDR1 and CDR2: KGHSH and LQKENI. V shed 3 bases and J 4 bases; nucleotides not matched to a gene: 6. This CDR3 is built from 16 residues.

The chain uses TRBV28 and TRBJ2-3; TRBD2 agrees at 10 bases. The CDR3 consists of 19 residues. Germline V lookup: CDR1 MDHEN, CDR2 SYDVKM. J lost 4 bases, V lost 2 bases, and 15 bases had no gene match. In nucleotides, the CDR3 is TGTGCCAGCAGTTTAGAGTTATCTCTGGGACTAGCGTTATCAGATACGCAGTATTTT. Amino acid sequence: CASSLELSLGLALSDTQYF. Full variable domain (missing parts from reference TRBV28 and TRBJ2-3): DVKVTQSSRYLVKRTGEKVFLECVQDMDHENMFWYRQDPGLGLRLIYFSYDVKMKEKGDIPEGYSVSREKKERFSLILESASTNQTSMYLCASSLELSLGLALSDTQYFGPGTRLTVL.

CDR3: CASSDDKERGYEQYF. In nucleotides, the CDR3 is TGTGCCAGCAGCGACGACAAGGAGCGGGGCTACGAGCAGTACTTC. The chain uses TRBV5-6 and TRBJ2-7; 7 bases align to TRBD2. The CDR3 consists of 15 residues. V shed 4 bases and J 3 bases; nucleotides not matched to a gene: 10. Germline V gene lookup returns CDR1 SGHDT and CDR2 YYEEEE.